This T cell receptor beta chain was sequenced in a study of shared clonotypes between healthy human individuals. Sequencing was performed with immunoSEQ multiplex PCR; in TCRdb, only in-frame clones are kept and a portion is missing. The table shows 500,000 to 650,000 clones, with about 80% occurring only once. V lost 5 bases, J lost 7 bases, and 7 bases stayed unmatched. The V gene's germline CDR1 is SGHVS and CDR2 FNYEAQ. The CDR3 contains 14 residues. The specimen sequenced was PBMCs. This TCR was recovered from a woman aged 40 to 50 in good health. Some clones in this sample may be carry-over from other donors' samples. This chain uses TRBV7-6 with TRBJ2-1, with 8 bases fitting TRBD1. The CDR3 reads CASSLGQGRNEQFF. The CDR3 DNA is TGTGCCAGCAGCCTCGGACAGGGCCGAAATGAGCAGTTCTTC.